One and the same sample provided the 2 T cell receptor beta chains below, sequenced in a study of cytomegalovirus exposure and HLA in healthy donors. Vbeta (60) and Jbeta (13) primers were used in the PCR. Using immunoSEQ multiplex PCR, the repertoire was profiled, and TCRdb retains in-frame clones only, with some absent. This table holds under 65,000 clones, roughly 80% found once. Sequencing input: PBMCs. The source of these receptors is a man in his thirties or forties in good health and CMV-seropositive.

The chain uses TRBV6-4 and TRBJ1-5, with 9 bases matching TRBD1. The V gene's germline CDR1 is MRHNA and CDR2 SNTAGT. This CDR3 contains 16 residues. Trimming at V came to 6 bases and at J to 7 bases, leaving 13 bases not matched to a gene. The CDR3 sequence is CASSWTGAETKQPQHF. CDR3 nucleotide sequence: TGTGCCAGCAGCTGGACAGGGGCCGAAACGAAGCAGCCCCAGCATTTT.

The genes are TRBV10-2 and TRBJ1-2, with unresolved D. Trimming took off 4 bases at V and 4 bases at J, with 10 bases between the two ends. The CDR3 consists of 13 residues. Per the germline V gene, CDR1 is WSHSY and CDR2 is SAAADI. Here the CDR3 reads CASSVTELYGYTF. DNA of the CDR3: TGCGCCAGCAGTGTAACAGAGCTCTATGGCTACACCTTC.